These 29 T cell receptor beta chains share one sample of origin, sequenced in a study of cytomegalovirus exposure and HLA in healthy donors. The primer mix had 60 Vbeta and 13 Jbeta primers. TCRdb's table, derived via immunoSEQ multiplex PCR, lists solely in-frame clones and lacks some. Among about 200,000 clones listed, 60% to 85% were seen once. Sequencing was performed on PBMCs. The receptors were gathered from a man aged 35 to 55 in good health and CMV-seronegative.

CDR3 amino acids: CASSLWEQETQYF. Here the CDR3 DNA reads TGTGCCAGCAGCTTATGGGAGCAAGAGACCCAGTACTTC. This chain uses TRBV7-2 with TRBJ2-5, with a weak D call TRBD2 (5 bases). V shed 2 bases and J shed 2 bases, with 6 bases lying between them. The CDR3 runs to 13 residues. Germline V gene lookup returns CDR1 SGHTA and CDR2 FQGNSA.

CDR3 sequence: CASSGGTANTGELFF. The CDR3 DNA follows: TGCGCCAGCAGCGGTGGGACAGCGAACACCGGGGAGCTGTTTTTT. V gene TRBV5-1 combines with J gene TRBJ2-2, with 7 bases that match TRBD1. With 4 bases clipped from V and 0 bases from J, the junction kept 3 bases outside the gene matches. Germline lookup yields CDR1 SGHRS and CDR2 YFSETQ. The CDR3 totals 15 residues.

CDR3: CASSESRTGKETQYF. The CDR3 bases are TGCGCCAGCAGTGAGTCCCGGACAGGGAAAGAGACCCAGTACTTC. The rearrangement links TRBV10-1 to TRBJ2-5, with TRBD1 matching 8 bases. Trimming took 0 bases from V and 3 from J; bases not matched to a gene: 3. Per germline, CDR1 WNHNN and CDR2 SYGVQD (reference sequence). The CDR3 sequence is 15 residues long.

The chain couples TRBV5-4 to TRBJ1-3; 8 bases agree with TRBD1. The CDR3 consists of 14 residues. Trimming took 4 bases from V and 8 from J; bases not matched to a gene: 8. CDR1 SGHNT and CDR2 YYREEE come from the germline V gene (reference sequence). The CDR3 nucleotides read TGTGCCAGCAGCCAGACAGGGGAGGGAGACACCATATATTTT. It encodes CASSQTGEGDTIYF.

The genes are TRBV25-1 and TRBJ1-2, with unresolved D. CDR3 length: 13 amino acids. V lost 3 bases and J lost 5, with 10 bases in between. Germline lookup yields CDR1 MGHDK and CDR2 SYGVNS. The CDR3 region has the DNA TGTGCCAGCAGTGAGGCTGCCAAATATGGCTACACCTTC. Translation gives CASSEAAKYGYTF.

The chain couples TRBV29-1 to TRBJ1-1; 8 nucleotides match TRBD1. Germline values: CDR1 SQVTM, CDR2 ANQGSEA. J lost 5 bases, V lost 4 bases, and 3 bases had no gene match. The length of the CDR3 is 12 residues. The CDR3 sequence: CSVGTGRTEAFF. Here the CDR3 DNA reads TGCAGCGTTGGGACAGGGCGGACTGAAGCTTTCTTT. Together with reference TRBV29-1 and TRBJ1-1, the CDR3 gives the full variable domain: SAVISQKPSRDICQRGTSLTIQCQVDSQVTMMFWYRQQPGQSLTLIATANQGSEATYESGFVIDKFPISRPNLTFSTLTVSNMSPEDSSIYLCSVGTGRTEAFFGQGTRLTVV.

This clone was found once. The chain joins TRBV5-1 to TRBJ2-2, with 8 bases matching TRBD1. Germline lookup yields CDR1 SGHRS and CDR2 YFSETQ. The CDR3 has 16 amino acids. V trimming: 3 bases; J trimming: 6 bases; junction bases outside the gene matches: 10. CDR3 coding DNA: TGCGCCAGCAGCTCGGACCGGACAGGGAAGCCCGGGGAGCTGTTTTTT. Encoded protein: CASSSDRTGKPGELFF.

The CDR3 bases are TGTGCCAGCAGCTTAGCGGAGTACAATGAGCAGTTCTTC. Encoded protein: CASSLAEYNEQFF. V gene TRBV7-6 combines with J gene TRBJ2-1, with D uncertain. The V end lost 0 bases, the J end lost 4 bases, and 4 bases lay between the germline ends. This CDR3 is 13 amino acids long. Germline CDR1 reads SGHVS; CDR2 reads FNYEAQ. The full variable domain, completed using reference TRBV7-6 and TRBJ2-1, is GAGVSQSPRYKVTKRGQDVALRCDPISGHVSLYWYRQALGQGPEFLTYFNYEAQQDKSGLPNDRFSAERPEGSISTLTIQRTEQRDSAMYRCASSLAEYNEQFFGPGTRLTVL.

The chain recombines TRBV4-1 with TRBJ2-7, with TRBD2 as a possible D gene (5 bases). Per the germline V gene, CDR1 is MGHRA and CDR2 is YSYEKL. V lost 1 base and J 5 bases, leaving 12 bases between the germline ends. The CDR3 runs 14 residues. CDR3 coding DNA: TGCGCCAGCAGCCAAGCTTCCGGGATCCACGAGCAGTACTTC. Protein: CASSQASGIHEQYF.

CDR3 residues: CASSPPNYGYTF. CDR3 bases: TGTGCCAGCTCACCTCCAAACTATGGCTACACCTTC. The chain combines TRBV18 with TRBJ1-2; no reliable D call. There are 12 residues in the CDR3. The ends were cut back, 3 bases at V and 2 bases at J, with 4 bases in the middle. Germline V lookup: CDR1 KGHSH, CDR2 LQKENI.

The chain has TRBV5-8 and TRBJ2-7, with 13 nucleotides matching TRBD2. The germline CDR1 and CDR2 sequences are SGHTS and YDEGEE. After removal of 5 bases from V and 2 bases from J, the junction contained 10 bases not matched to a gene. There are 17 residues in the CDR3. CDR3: CASRSGTGTSGTYEQYF. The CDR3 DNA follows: TGTGCCAGCAGATCCGGGACAGGGACTAGCGGGACCTACGAGCAGTACTTC.

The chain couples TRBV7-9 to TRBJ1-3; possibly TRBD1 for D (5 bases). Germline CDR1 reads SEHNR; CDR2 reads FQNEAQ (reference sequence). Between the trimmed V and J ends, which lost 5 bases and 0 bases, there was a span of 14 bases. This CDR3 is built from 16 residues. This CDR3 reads CASSTTTASSGNTIYF. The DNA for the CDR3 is TGTGCCAGCAGCACAACGACAGCCAGCTCTGGAAACACCATATATTTT.

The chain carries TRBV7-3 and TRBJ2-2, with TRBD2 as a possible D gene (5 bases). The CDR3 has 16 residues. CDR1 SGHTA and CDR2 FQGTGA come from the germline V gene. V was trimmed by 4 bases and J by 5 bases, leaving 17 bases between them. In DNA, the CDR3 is TGTGCCAGCAGCTCACGGGCCTCACTAGGGACCGGGGAGCTGTTTTTT. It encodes CASSSRASLGTGELFF. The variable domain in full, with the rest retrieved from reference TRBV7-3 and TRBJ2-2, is GAGVSQTPSNKVTEKGKYVELRCDPISGHTALYWYRQSLGQGPEFLIYFQGTGAADDSGLPNDRFFAVRPEGSVSTLKIQRTERGDSAVYLCASSSRASLGTGELFFGEGSRLTVL.

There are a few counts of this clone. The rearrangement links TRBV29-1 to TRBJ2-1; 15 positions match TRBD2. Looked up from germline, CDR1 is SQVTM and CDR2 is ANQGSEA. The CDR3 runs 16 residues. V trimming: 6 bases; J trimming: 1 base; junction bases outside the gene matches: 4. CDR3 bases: TGCAGCGTCATAGGGACTAGCGGGAGGTCCTACAATGAGCAGTTCTTC. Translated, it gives CSVIGTSGRSYNEQFF.

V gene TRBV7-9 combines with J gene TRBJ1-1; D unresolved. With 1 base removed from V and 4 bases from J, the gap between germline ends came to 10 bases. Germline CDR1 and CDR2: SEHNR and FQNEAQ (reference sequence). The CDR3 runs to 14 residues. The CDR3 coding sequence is TGTGCCAGCAGCTTAGGCGGCCTCATCACTGAAGCTTTCTTT. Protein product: CASSLGGLITEAFF.

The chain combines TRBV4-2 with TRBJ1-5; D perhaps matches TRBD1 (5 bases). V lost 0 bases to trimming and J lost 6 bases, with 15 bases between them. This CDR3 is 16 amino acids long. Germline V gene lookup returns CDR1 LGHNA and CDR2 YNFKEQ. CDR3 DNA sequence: TGTGCCAGCAGCCAAGATCTGATAGGGGTGGGTCAGCCCCAGCATTTT. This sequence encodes CASSQDLIGVGQPQHF.

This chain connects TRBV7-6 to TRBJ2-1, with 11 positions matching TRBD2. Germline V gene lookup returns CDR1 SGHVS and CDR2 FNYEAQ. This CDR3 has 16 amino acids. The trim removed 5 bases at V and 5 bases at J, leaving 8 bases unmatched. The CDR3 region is CASSLSGGGINNEQFF. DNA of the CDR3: TGTGCCAGCAGCCTTAGCGGGGGGGGAATCAACAATGAGCAGTTCTTC.

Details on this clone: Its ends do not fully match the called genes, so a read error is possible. CDR3 in amino acids: CSSGGGHTGELFF. CDR3 bases: TGTTCCAGCGGTGGGGGCCACACCGGGGAGCTGTTTTTT. V is TRBV7-9 and J is TRBJ2-2, with D perhaps matching TRBD1 (6 bases). Germline CDR1 reads SEHNR; CDR2 reads FQNEAQ (reference sequence). This CDR3 region has 13 residues.

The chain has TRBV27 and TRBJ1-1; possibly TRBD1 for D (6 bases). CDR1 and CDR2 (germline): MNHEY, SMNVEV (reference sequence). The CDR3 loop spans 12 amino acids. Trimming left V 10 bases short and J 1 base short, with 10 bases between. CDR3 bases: TGTGCCACCAAGACAGGGAACACTGAAGCTTTCTTT. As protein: CATKTGNTEAFF.

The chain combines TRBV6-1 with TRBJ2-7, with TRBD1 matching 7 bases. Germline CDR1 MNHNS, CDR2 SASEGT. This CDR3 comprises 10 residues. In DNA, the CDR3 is TGTCCCCTAGGACAGGACGAGCAGTACTTC. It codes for CPLGQDEQYF.

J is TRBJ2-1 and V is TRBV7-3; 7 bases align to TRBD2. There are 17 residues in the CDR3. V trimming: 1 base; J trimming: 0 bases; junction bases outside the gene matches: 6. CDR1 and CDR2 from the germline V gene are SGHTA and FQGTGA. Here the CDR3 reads CASSLRGGSDSYNEQFF. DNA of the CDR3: TGTGCCAGCAGCTTAAGGGGCGGGAGCGACTCCTACAATGAGCAGTTCTTC.

The CDR3 region is CASTDWTDRNNEKLFF. CDR3 DNA sequence: TGTGCCAGCACCGATTGGACAGACCGAAATAATGAAAAACTGTTTTTT. The chain is built from TRBV2 and TRBJ1-4, with D perhaps matching TRBD1 (6 bases). The CDR3 runs 16 residues. Germline CDR1 and CDR2: SNHLY and FYNNEI. V gave up 7 bases and J gave up 4 bases, with 19 bases separating them.

CDR3 nucleotide sequence: TGTGCCAGCAGCGTAGGGACAGGGACTGGAAACACCATATATTTT. Translating it yields CASSVGTGTGNTIYF. The chain is built from TRBV9 and TRBJ1-3; TRBD1 matches 8 bases. Germline CDR1 and CDR2: SGDLS and YYNGEE. The CDR3 has 15 residues. Trimming removed 0 bases from V and 2 bases from J; junction bases left unmatched: 1. The full variable domain, rest sourced from reference TRBV9 and TRBJ1-3, is DSGVTQTPKHLITATGQRVTLRCSPRSGDLSVYWYQQSLDQGLQFLIQYYNGEERAKGNILERFSAQQFPDLHSELNLSSLELGDSALYFCASSVGTGTGNTIYFGEGSWLTVV.

As DNA, the CDR3 is TGTGCCAGCAGCCCCAGCGGGAACACTGAAGCTTTCTTT. Encoded protein: CASSPSGNTEAFF. V is TRBV7-9 and J is TRBJ1-1; D gene ambiguous. The germline V and J ends were trimmed by 5 bases and 1 base, with 8 bases remaining between them. This CDR3 is built from 13 residues. Germline V gene sequence: CDR1 SEHNR, CDR2 FQNEAQ (reference sequence).

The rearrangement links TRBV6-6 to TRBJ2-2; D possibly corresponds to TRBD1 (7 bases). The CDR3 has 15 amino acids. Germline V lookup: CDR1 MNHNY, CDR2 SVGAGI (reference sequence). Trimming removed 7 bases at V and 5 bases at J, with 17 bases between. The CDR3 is CASTLIQGRTGELFF. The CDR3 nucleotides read TGTGCCAGCACCTTAATACAGGGGAGGACCGGGGAGCTGTTTTTT.

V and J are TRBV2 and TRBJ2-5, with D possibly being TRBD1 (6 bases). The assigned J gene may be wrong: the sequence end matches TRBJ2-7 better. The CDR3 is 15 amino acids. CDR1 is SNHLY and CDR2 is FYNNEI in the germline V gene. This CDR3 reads CASSGIQGDRYEQYF. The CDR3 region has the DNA TGTGCCAGCAGTGGTATACAGGGTGACCGGTACGAGCAGTACTTC.

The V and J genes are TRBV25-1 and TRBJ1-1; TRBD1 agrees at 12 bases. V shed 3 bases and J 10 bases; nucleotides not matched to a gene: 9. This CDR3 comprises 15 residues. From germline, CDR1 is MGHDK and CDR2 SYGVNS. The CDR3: CASSDPGQGAVVAFF. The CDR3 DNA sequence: TGTGCCAGCAGTGACCCGGGACAGGGGGCGGTGGTAGCTTTCTTT.

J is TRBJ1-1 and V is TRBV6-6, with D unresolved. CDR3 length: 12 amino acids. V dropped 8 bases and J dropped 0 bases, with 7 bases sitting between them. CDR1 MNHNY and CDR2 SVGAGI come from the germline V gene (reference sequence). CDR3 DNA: TGTGCCAGCTGCCAGTTGAACACTGAAGCTTTCTTT. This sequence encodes CASCQLNTEAFF.

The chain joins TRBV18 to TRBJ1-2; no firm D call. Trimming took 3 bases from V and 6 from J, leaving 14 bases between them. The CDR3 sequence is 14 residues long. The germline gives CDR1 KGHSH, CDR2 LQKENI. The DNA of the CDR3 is TGTGCCAGCTCACCTTTTACCGGGTCTGATGGCTACACCTTC. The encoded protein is CASSPFTGSDGYTF.